This paragraph covers one T cell receptor (beta chain) sequence. Its antigen remains undetermined. The sample holds no much larger clone one base away, and base qualities are not on file. The data stem from a study of cytomegalovirus exposure and HLA in healthy donors (dated by TCRdb to the late 2010s). With respect to the entire study: In an earlier analysis of under 750 of the donors, approximately 300 Gb of sequence data and 120 million or so unique TCR beta sequences from 150 million to 200 million T cells were reported. An early release covering roughly 640 HLA-typed donors comprised about 300 gigabases of sequencing data and around 80 million unique TCR sequences. Rather than drawing on any new phenotypic data, the later analysis identified candidate immune exposures from TCR beta sequences and the way those sequences occurred across donors. Among approximately 370 genotyped donors of the cohort, an average of around 220,000 unique TCR beta nucleotide sequences was sequenced per donor, of which about 19% were non-productive. All discovery cohort repertoires had been generated using a single sequencing platform. Along with the approximately 650-subject first cohort, a separate validation cohort of roughly 110 different subjects was used. Typing coverage differed by locus: A, B, C, DRB1 and DQB1 were typed in roughly 629-630 donors, DQA1 in about 500, DPA1 in some 570, and DPB1 in 450 to 490. The study was designed to test whether signatures of past pathogen exposure could be identified by cataloging public T cell receptors. An earlier analysis of roughly 580 of the donors used high-throughput TCR beta sequencing to judge whether each TCR beta V gene segment behaved as functional or pseudogenic. Using immunosequencing, the study profiled T cell repertoires from around 680 subjects and related those repertoires to cytomegalovirus serostatus. To study patterns of TCR occurrence, a later analysis re-analyzed previously published TCR beta repertoires from around 660 donors and added high-resolution HLA genotyping. A later genetic analysis used genome-wide SNP genotypes for about 60% of the roughly 670 donors, treating that subset as a discovery cohort. Of the 398 genotyped donors, 81% fell in the genetic ancestry cluster associated with self-reported Caucasian donors. HLA typing covered class I and class II loci at four-digit resolution. Alongside the repertoire data, information on donor age, sex, ethnicity and CMV serostatus was compiled. Because of strong linkage in the cohort, 5 or 6 DR-DQ haplotypes were treated as single units for association and clustering. To predict cytomegalovirus infection status, the study combined high-throughput TCR immunosequencing, statistical association of individual TCRs with disease status, and machine learning. The full study reports these points: A later analysis associated about 17,000 TCR beta sequences with specific HLA alleles at a false discovery rate of 0.05. The authors suggested that the approach could potentially be extended to other disease states and immunological phenotypes. Several of the top co-occurrence clusters appeared to be linked to parvovirus B19, influenza, CMV and Epstein-Barr virus, according to a later analysis. A later analysis found that HLA-associated TCR beta chains were more clonally expanded and had lower generation probabilities than equally common non-associated chains. While some public TCRs were present in many individuals, most TCR sequences turned up only very rarely across donors. A total of about 150 TCR beta chains were listed by the study as associated with cytomegalovirus. According to a later genetic analysis, donors in an Asian-associated ancestry cluster had fewer N-insertions in productive TCRs than the approximately 630-donor mean. In a later analysis, TCR association rates were found to vary across HLA loci, with the most associated TCRs seen for DRB1 alleles and the fewest for HLA-C alleles. A few of the identified cytomegalovirus-associated TCR beta chains were confirmed in vitro to be specific for cytomegalovirus antigens. Because counts were too low, seventeen rarely observed V segments, including chromosome 9 orphons, were left out of the earlier analysis of 500 to 750 of the donors. In a later analysis, most CMV-associated TCR beta chains were found to appear HLA-restricted, with HLA associations seemingly driven largely by CMV exposure. The sequencing pipeline was judged likely to have produced a cluster of highly shared sequence variants as a technical artifact. Linkage disequilibrium might explain the correlated functional status among segregating V segments, but an unknown experimental factor could not be ruled out. Sequencing depth was assumed to be roughly uniform across donors in the presence/absence analyses, though that assumption may not hold. A further reported finding was that TCR beta sequences accurately predicted the HLA-A and HLA-B alleles for most subjects in the first cohort. A later genetic analysis associated a missense DCLRE1C variant with V-gene and J-gene trimming of TCR beta chains, and an independent cohort replicated the association. This cohort had only TCR beta chains sequenced, and the lack of alpha or paired-chain data limited which features could be detected. Strong co-occurrence of HLA alleles, especially DR and DQ, made assigning TCR associations to individual alleles difficult. For the cohort, immune exposure information was limited to CMV serostatus. Because HLA typing was missing for some donors at each locus, association tests included only the typed subset. In both the original and validation cohorts, the classifier was reported to diagnose cytomegalovirus status with high specificity and sensitivity. In an earlier analysis of approximately 590 of the donors, most TCR beta V segments appeared in productive rearrangements about 87% or about 30% of the time, broadly matching IMGT annotations.

The cohort was made up of about 610 healthy bone marrow donors. At the time of sampling, every cohort member was nominally healthy, though immune exposures that went unrecorded were likely present. The donor was CMV seronegative and belonged to the group of more than 300 seronegative cohort members. A peripheral blood sample was collected from each donor, and TCR beta sequencing was performed on peripheral blood mononuclear cells. Genomic DNA extraction from the blood cell samples was performed with the Qiagen DNeasy Blood Extraction Kit. Libraries came from the immunoSEQ multiplex PCR assay. The multiplex PCR relied on a mix of 60 forward primers for TCR Vbeta segments and 13 reverse primers for TCR Jbeta segments. Amplification of the CDR3 region of rearranged TCR beta genes was performed with a multiplex PCR assay on genomic DNA. Amplified TCR beta libraries were sequenced as 87-base-pair reads on the Illumina HiSeq System. On the study's bioinformatics: In a later analysis, some 80 million unique TCR beta chains were counted across the 666 repertoires, and about 9.9 million of these chains were shared by at least two donors. To remove PCR and sequencing errors, raw reads were error-corrected and collapsed into unique sequences using a nearest-neighbor algorithm that merged closely related sequences. To assign V, D and J gene segments, CDR3 sequences were aligned to IMGT reference sequences. For a sequence to be retained, at least a six-nucleotide match to both a V gene segment and a J gene segment was required. A rearrangement was called productive if the CDR3 had no stop codons and remained in frame with V and J, and every other rearrangement was called non-productive. Following IMGT convention, CDR3 was defined as the stretch from the second conserved V-encoded cysteine up to the conserved J-encoded phenylalanine. The earlier analysis of roughly 590 of the donors excluded any sequence lacking an unambiguous match to a single V gene segment. In an earlier analysis of several hundred of the donors, V segments were called functional above 56.7% productive rearrangements and were called segregating when the between-donor standard deviation exceeded 5%. A statistical classification framework was built for diagnosing cytomegalovirus status from the catalog of TCR beta chain sequences. A later analysis assigned V and J genes by comparing TCR nucleotide sequences with IMGT/GENE-DB human TR gene sequences. The TCRdist pipeline was used in a later analysis to assign CDR3 sequences and most-parsimonious VDJ recombination scenarios. A later analysis defined each TCR beta chain by its CDR3 amino acid sequence plus V-gene family, and excluded reads lacking a unique V-gene family. In a later analysis, around 650 highly shared, low-generation-probability nucleotide sequences were removed to address suspected cross-contamination and a sequencing artifact. For each public chain, a later analysis derived a clonal expansion index from normalized ranks of inferred template counts within each repertoire. A later analysis computed generation probabilities with a VDJ recombination model fitted to out-of-frame rearrangements, and checked the results against IGoR. Hypergeometric tests were used in a later analysis to score TCR-TCR, TCR-HLA and TCR-CMV co-occurrence, with a repertoire-size bias correction applied to the TCR pairs. To estimate false discovery rates, a later analysis permuted the HLA or CMV assignments 20 times. In a later analysis, co-occurring TCRs were grouped using DBSCAN, with TCRdist sequence similarity added in when clustering inside HLA-allele-positive subsets. For co-occurrence clustering, repertoires with fewer than 30,000 or more than 120,000 public chains were excluded, along with several repertoires with anomalous nucleotide sharing. Drawn from immuneACCESS, this table holds only the in-frame rearrangements with V and J called that TCRdb kept. Clones are partly lost; checked studies trace under half to an unresolved V gene and leave the rest unexplained. V and J calls and clone size are as listed in that table; D and trimming were resolved from the DNA. The sample table contains 150,000 to 200,000 clones; only one count was recorded for around two thirds of them. The biggest ten clones account for less than 1.5% of the sample.

The sequenced material came from PBMCs. The source is a man between 50 and 59 years old in good health and CMV-seronegative.

The nucleotide sequence is TGTGCCAGCAGCTTGGCCGGGACAGGGTTGGACGAGCAGTACTTC. Its protein is CASSLAGTGLDEQYF. Rearrangement joined TRBV5-6 to TRBJ2-7; 9 of the junction bases match TRBD1. Here V drops 0 bases and J drops 5 bases, and the junction holds 6 bases not matched to any gene. The CDR3 sequence holds 15 residues, the cysteine and phenylalanine included. CDR3 DNA only is kept here, 45 bases in frame from base 1. Per the germline V gene, SGHDT is the CDR1 and YYEEEE is the CDR2.